One and the same sample provided the 18 T cell receptor beta chains below, sequenced in a study of T-cell reconstitution after alpha-beta-depleted transplantation in children (TCRdb year 2016). Library preparation used PCR. Data came from an Illumina HiSeq 2500. TCR library preparation used molecular barcoding, with unique molecular identifiers applied to normalize quantification of the TCRbeta repertoire. The raw public data were reprocessed by TCRdb itself: fastp quality trimming at Q25, MiXCR clonotype calling, in-frame beta chains only. Identical CDR3 protein sequences are pooled into one entry, listed with their most common genes and DNA. Here the sample has some 490,000 distinct CDR3 sequences; around an eighth occur a single time. The ten largest clones capture about 5.4% of the sample. Source: PBMCs from the stem cell graft donor, taken from the stem cell graft. All receptors derive from a human donor who donated a stem cell graft to a child with combined immunodeficiency.

Only one count was recorded for this clonotype. The CDR3 DNA sequence: TGCGCCAGCAGCCGGGACTCACGCACCGGGGAGCTGTTTTTT. It specifies CASSRDSRTGELFF. The chain couples TRBV5-1 to TRBJ2-2, with TRBD2 as a possible D gene (6 bases). CDR1 and CDR2 from the germline V gene are SGHRS and YFSETQ. Trimming removed 4 bases at V and 4 bases at J, with 11 bases between. The CDR3 contains 14 residues.

The sample holds a few counts of this clonotype. The rearrangement links TRBV12-3 or TRBV12-4 to TRBJ2-1, with TRBD2 matching over 7 bases. The CDR3 length is 14 residues. After removal of 0 bases from V and 8 bases from J, the junction contained 4 bases not matched to a gene. The CDR3 loop reads CASSLAGGRYEQFF. CDR3 nucleotides: TGTGCCAGCAGTTTAGCGGGGGGGAGGTATGAGCAGTTCTTC.

The table lists this clonotype with a few counts. This sequence joins TRBV12-3 or TRBV12-4 and TRBJ2-5; a possible D gene is TRBD2 (5 bases). This CDR3 contains 13 residues. V was cut by 6 bases and J by 2 bases, with 10 bases left in between. CDR3 protein: CASRSRGQETQYF. CDR3 nucleotide sequence: TGTGCCAGCAGGTCCCGGGGACAAGAGACCCAGTACTTC.

Ten or more counts support this clonotype. V usage is TRBV7-2 and J usage is TRBJ2-1; 7 nucleotides align to TRBD2. Trimming removed 4 bases from V and 1 base from J; junction bases left unmatched: 7. Germline V gene sequence: CDR1 SGHTA, CDR2 FQGNSA. The CDR3 is 16 amino acids. The CDR3 is CASSSNGGESYNEQFF. CDR3 sequence (DNA): TGTGCCAGCAGCTCTAATGGGGGGGAATCCTACAATGAGCAGTTCTTC.

This clonotype was seen a handful of times. The chain recombines TRBV20-1 with TRBJ1-2; D uncertain. The V gene lost 0 bases and the J gene lost 4 bases, with 9 bases spanning the gap. This CDR3 has 13 residues. The germline CDR1 and CDR2 sequences are DFQATT and SNEGSKA (reference sequence). The CDR3 nucleotides read TGCAGTGCTAGAGAGGTGGTTAGCTATGGCTACACCTTC. It specifies CSAREVVSYGYTF.

Only a few counts were recorded for this clonotype. The chain links TRBV7-2 to TRBJ2-1, with D possibly matching TRBD2 (6 bases). The CDR3 totals 15 residues. Germline V gene data show CDR1 as SGHTA and CDR2 as FQGNSA. V was trimmed by 5 bases and J by 7 bases, leaving 18 bases between them. The CDR3 region has the DNA TGTGCCAGCAGCCAGGACGGGGGTTTCAGGAATGAGCAGTTCTTC. Amino acid sequence: CASSQDGGFRNEQFF.

This clonotype was recorded many times. The gene calls are TRBV11-2 and TRBJ2-1; no firm D call. Trimming shortened V by 5 bases and J by 0 bases, and 11 bases separated the two germline ends. The CDR3 is 15 residues long. CDR1 and CDR2 from the germline V gene are SGHAT and FQNNGV. The CDR3 loop reads CASSPTPGSYNEQFF. CDR3 bases: TGTGCCAGCAGCCCAACTCCGGGCTCCTACAATGAGCAGTTCTTC.

The genes are TRBV12-3 or TRBV12-4 and TRBJ2-1, with D possibly TRBD2 on 5 matching bases. Trimming stripped 1 base from V and 6 bases from J, with 10 bases between. There are 14 residues in the CDR3. The CDR3: CASSLVSAGNEQFF. CDR3 DNA sequence: TGTGCCAGCAGTTTAGTTTCGGCGGGCAATGAGCAGTTCTTC.

This clonotype was observed many times. V gene TRBV5-8 combines with J gene TRBJ2-1; a weak D match, TRBD2 (6 bases). V lost 4 bases and J lost 4, with 9 bases in between. The germline CDR1 and CDR2 sequences are SGHTS and YDEGEE. The CDR3 loop spans 13 amino acids. The DNA of the CDR3 is TGTGCCAGCAGCGGGAGGACTTACAATGAGCAGTTCTTC. It translates to CASSGRTYNEQFF.

The V and J genes are TRBV29-1 and TRBJ2-3; 10 positions match TRBD2. Germline V gene lookup returns CDR1 SQVTM and CDR2 ANQGSEA. V lost 4 bases, J lost 4 bases, and 8 bases stayed unmatched. The CDR3 totals 15 residues. CDR3 coding DNA: TGCAGCGTTGGGTTTCAAGCGGGAGGGCCAGATACGCAGTATTTT. Its protein product is CSVGFQAGGPDTQYF.

The sample holds a few counts of this clonotype. V and J are TRBV6-1 and TRBJ2-1; weak D call: TRBD2 (6 bases). CDR3 length: 13 residues. The germline CDR1 and CDR2 sequences are MNHNS and SASEGT. The germline V and J ends were trimmed by 5 bases and 8 bases, with 13 bases remaining between them. Written as DNA, the CDR3 is TGTGCCAGCAGTCCAAGCGGGTTCCATGAGCAGTTCTTC. Residues: CASSPSGFHEQFF.

This rearrangement joins TRBV5-1 to TRBJ1-2, with TRBD1 matching 9 bases. The CDR3 has 13 residues. J was trimmed by 4 bases and V by 7 bases; bases with no gene match: 5. The V gene's germline CDR1 is SGHRS and CDR2 YFSETQ. The CDR3 nucleotides are TGCGCCAGCTCCACAGGGGGCTCCTATGGCTACACCTTC. Translation: CASSTGGSYGYTF. The full variable domain, rest sourced from reference TRBV5-1 and TRBJ1-2, is KAGVTQTPRYLIKTRGQQVTLSCSPISGHRSVSWYQQTPGQGLQFLFEYFSETQRNKGNFPGRFSGRQFSNSRSEMNVSTLELGDSALYLCASSTGGSYGYTFGSGTRLTVV.

This clonotype was recorded a few times. The V and J genes are TRBV20-1 and TRBJ2-3, with D perhaps being TRBD1 or TRBD2 (6 bases each). The CDR3 is made up of 16 amino acids. Trimming pared 0 bases from V and 1 base from J, leaving 14 bases between. Germline V gene lookup returns CDR1 DFQATT and CDR2 SNEGSKA (reference sequence). DNA for the CDR3: TGCAGTGCTAGAGATATACGGGGGCCCCGCACAGATACGCAGTATTTT. Its protein product is CSARDIRGPRTDTQYF.

As for this clonotype: One base away lies a much larger clone, so this may be a sequencing read error. V is TRBV20-1 and J is TRBJ2-5; TRBD1 matches 7 bases. This CDR3 comprises 14 residues. V was clipped by 2 bases and J by 7 bases; unmatched bases: 10. Looked up from germline, CDR1 is DFQATT and CDR2 is SNEGSKA (reference sequence). CDR3 protein: CSARSPGQKVTQYF. Written as DNA, the CDR3 is TGCAGTGCTAGATCCCCGGGACAGAAAGTGACCCAGTACTTC.

V is TRBV7-9 and J is TRBJ1-2; no clear D. From germline, CDR1 is SEHNR and CDR2 FQNEAQ (reference sequence). The CDR3 covers 14 residues. The V and J ends lost 3 bases and 4 bases respectively, with 12 bases between them. CDR3 sequence (DNA): TGTGCCAGCAGCTTTAGTAAGAACAGCTATGGCTACACCTTC. It specifies CASSFSKNSYGYTF.

The chain has TRBV12-3 or TRBV12-4 and TRBJ2-1; unclear D gene. The CDR3 covers 14 residues. V was clipped by 6 bases and J by 8 bases, with 17 bases between them. CDR3 sequence: CASSPSVVGHEQFF. The DNA for the CDR3 is TGTGCCAGCAGCCCGTCTGTCGTAGGGCATGAGCAGTTCTTC.

This clonotype has a count of ten or more. The genes are TRBV6-2 or TRBV6-3 and TRBJ2-3, with D possibly called TRBD1 or TRBD2 (6 bases each). The CDR3 runs 16 residues. Trimming removed 6 bases from V and 4 bases from J, with 20 bases in between. Germline CDR1 is MNHEY and CDR2 is SVGEGT. CDR3 DNA: TGTGCCAGCAGCCAACGAAAGAGGGGGGCGGCAGATACGCAGTATTTT. Amino acids: CASSQRKRGAADTQYF.

This chain links TRBV9 with TRBJ2-3; perhaps TRBD1 as D (6 bases). The V gene's germline CDR1 is SGDLS and CDR2 YYNGEE. The CDR3 spans 17 residues. Trimming removed 0 bases from V and 4 bases from J, with 18 bases in between. The CDR3 sequence: CASSVEGRGIEADTQYF. CDR3 nucleotides: TGTGCCAGCAGCGTAGAGGGCAGGGGCATCGAGGCAGATACGCAGTATTTT.